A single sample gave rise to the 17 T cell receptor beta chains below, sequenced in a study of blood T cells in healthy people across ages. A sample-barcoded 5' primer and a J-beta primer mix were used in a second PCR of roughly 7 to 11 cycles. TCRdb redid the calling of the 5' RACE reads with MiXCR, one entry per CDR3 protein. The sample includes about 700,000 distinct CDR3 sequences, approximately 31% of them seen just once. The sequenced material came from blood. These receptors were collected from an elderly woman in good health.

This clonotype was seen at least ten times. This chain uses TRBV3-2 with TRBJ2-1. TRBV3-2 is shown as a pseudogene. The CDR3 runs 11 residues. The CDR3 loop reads CASSPHDEQFF. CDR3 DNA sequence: TGTGCCAGCAGCCCTCACGATGAGCAGTTCTTC.

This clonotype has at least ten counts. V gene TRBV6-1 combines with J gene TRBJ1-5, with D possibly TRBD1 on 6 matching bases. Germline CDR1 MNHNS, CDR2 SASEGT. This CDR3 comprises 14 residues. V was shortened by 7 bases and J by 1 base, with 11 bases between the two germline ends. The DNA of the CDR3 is TGTGCCAGCACCGGGACACCAAGCAATCAGCCCCAGCATTTT. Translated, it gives CASTGTPSNQPQHF.

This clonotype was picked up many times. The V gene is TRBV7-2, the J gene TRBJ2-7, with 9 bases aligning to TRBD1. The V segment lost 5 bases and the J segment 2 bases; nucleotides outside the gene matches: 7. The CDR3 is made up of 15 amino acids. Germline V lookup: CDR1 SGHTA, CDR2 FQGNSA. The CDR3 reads CASSLRDRAAYEQYF. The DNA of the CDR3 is TGTGCCAGCAGCCTCCGGGACAGGGCAGCCTACGAGCAGTACTTC.

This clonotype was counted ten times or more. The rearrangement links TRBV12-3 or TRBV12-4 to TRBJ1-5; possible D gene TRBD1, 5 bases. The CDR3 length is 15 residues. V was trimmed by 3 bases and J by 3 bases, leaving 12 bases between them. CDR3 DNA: TGTGCCAGCAGTTTTGGGGCAGGGACCAATCAGCCCCAGCATTTT. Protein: CASSFGAGTNQPQHF.

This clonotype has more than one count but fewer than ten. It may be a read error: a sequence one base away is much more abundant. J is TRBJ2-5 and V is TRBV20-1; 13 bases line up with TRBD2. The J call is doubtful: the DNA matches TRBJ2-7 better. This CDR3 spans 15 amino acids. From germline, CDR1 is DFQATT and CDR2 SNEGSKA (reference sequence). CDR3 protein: CSARRTSGGLGEQYF. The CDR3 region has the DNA TGCAGTGCTAGAAGGACTAGCGGGGGCTTAGGCGAGCAGTACTTC.

The CDR3 reads CSAKTLAGDHEQFF. The CDR3 coding sequence is TGCAGTGCTAAAACACTAGCGGGGGATCATGAGCAGTTCTTC. V is TRBV20-1 and J is TRBJ2-1; 11 nucleotides match TRBD2. The CDR3 runs 14 residues. CDR1 and CDR2 (germline): DFQATT, SNEGSKA (reference sequence). With 4 bases clipped from V and 8 bases from J, the junction kept 7 bases outside the gene matches.

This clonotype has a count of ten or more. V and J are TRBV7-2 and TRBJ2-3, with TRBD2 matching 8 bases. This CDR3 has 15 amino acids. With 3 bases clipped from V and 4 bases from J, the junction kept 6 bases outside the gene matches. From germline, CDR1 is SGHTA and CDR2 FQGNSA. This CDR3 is CASSFGLARADTQYF. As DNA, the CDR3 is TGTGCCAGCAGCTTCGGACTAGCCCGGGCAGATACGCAGTATTTT.

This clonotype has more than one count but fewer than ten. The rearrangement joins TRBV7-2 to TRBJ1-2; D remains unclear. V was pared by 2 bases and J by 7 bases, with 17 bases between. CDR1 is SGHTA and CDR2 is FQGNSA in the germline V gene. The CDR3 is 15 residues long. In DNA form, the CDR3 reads TGTGCCAGCAGCTTACCCATCGAGAGGGTCGGTGGCTACACCTTC. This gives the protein CASSLPIERVGGYTF.

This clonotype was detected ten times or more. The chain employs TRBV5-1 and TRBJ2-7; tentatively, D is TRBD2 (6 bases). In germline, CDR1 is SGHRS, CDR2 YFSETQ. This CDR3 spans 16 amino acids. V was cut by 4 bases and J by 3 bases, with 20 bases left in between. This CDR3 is CASSLERGWNGYEQYF. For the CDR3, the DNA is TGCGCCAGCAGCCTGGAACGGGGGTGGAATGGCTACGAGCAGTACTTC.

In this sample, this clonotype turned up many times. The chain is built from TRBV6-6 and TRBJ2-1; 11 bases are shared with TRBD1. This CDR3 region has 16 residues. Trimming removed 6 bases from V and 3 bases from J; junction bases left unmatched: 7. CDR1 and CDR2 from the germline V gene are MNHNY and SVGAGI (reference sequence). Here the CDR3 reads CASRALGQGVYNEQFF. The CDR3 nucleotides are TGTGCCAGCAGGGCTTTGGGACAGGGGGTCTACAATGAGCAGTTCTTC.

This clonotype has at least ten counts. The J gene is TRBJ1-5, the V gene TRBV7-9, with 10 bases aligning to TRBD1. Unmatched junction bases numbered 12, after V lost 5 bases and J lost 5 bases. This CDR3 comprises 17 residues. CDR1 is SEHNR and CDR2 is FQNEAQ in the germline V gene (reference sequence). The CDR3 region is CASSQGQGTRADQPQHF. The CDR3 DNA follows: TGTGCCAGCAGCCAGGGACAGGGGACCCGCGCGGATCAGCCCCAGCATTTT.

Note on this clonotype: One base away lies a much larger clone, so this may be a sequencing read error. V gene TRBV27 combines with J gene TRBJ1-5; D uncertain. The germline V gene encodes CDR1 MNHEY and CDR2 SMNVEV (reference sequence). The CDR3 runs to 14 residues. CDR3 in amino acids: CAGSQVGSNQPQHF. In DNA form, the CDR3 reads TGTGCCGGCAGTCAGGTGGGCAGCAATCAGCCCCAGCATTTT.

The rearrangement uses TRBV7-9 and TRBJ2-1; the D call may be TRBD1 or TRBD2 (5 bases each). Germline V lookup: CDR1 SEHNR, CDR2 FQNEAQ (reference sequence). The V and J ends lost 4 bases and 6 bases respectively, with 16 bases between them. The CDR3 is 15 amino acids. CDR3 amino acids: CASSSRDLRSNEQFF. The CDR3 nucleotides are TGTGCCAGCAGCTCTCGGGACCTAAGGAGCAATGAGCAGTTCTTC.

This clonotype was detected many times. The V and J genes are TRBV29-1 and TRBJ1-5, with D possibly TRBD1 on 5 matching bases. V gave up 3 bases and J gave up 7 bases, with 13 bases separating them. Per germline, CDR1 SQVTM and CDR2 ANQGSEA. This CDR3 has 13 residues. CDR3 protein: CSVDQGIGQPQHF. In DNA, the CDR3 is TGCAGCGTTGACCAGGGTATTGGACAGCCCCAGCATTTT.

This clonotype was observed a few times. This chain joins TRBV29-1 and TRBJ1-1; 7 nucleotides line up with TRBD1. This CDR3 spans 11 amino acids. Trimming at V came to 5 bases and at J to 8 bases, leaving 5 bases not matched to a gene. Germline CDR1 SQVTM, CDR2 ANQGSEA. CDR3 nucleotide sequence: TGCAGCGTTTCGACAGGGATGGAAGCTTTCTTT. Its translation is CSVSTGMEAFF.

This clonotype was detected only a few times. Here the CDR3 reads CASSGTLFDTEAFF. The CDR3 bases are TGTGCCAGCAGTGGGACACTTTTTGACACTGAAGCTTTCTTT. This chain links TRBV6-1 with TRBJ1-1; possibly TRBD1 for D (5 bases). The length of the CDR3 is 14 residues. V lost 4 bases to trimming and J lost 3 bases, with 12 bases between them. Germline CDR1 reads MNHNS; CDR2 reads SASEGT.

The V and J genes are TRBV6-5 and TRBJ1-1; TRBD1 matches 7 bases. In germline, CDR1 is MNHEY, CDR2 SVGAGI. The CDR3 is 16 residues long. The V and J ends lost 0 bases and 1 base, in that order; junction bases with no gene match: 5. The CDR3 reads CASSYSKRTGNTEAFF. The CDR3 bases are TGTGCCAGCAGTTACTCGAAAAGGACAGGGAACACTGAAGCTTTCTTT.